A selection of T cell receptor beta chains follows, all from one sample in a study of CD8 T cells in Susac syndrome. One entry per CDR3 protein, called by TCRdb with MiXCR from the immunoSEQ multiplex PCR reads. In the table there are under 150,000 distinct CDR3 sequences, roughly 94% of which are singletons. The source material was CD4+ T cells from PBMCs. These receptors were taken from a human donor with Susac syndrome. Both conserved end residues are part of each CDR3. Fields, in order: V gene, D gene, J gene, clone size, CDR3 DNA, CDR3 protein. The D gene is left open where the match is weak. Not every row has a clone size; where given, it reads once, few, many or a size class.

>TRBV10-3|NA|TRBJ2-5|once
TGTGCCATCAGTGGACAGAAAGAGACCCAGTACTTC
CAISGQKETQYF
>TRBV5-1|NA|TRBJ1-6|NA
TGCGCCAGCAGCTTGGCGACGTCGGCTTCACCCCTCCACTTT
CASSLATSASPLHF
>TRBV28|NA|TRBJ1-2|NA
TGTGCCACCAGCTTAGGGGGGGGCATCTATGGCTACACCTTC
CATSLGGGIYGYTF
>TRBV7-9|NA|TRBJ2-5|NA
TGTGCCAGCAGTTCCCCCAACCAAGAGACCCAGTACTTC
CASSSPNQETQYF
>TRBV3-1|NA|TRBJ1-1|NA
TGTGCCAGCAGCCAAGCAGCACAGGGAGATGGAGCTTTCTTT
CASSQAAQGDGAFF
>TRBV4-2|TRBD2|TRBJ2-1|NA
TGTGCCAGCAGCCAACTGATTAGCGGGAGGGAATCCTACAATGAGCAGTTCTTC
CASSQLISGRESYNEQFF
>TRBV15|TRBD1|TRBJ2-6|NA
TGTGCCACCAGCAGAGCAACCGGGACAGGGGGCACTGGGGCCAACGTCCTGACTTTC
CATSRATGTGGTGANVLTF
>TRBV29-1|NA|TRBJ1-1|NA
TGCAGCGCCGGTTGGGCCGAGGCGAACACTGAAGCTTTCTTT
CSAGWAEANTEAFF
>TRBV12-5|NA|TRBJ2-2|NA
TGTGCTAGTGGCCTAACCCTACAGGGAATCGGGGAGCTGTTTTTT
CASGLTLQGIGELFF
>TRBV12-3/TRBV12-4|NA|TRBJ2-7|NA
TGTGCCAGCAGTCCCAGGTCGGGGGCCCATTACGAGCAGTACTTC
CASSPRSGAHYEQYF
>TRBV5-1|NA|TRBJ1-4|NA
TGCGCCAGCAGCTTGGGGGCGGGTGACGAAAAACTGTTTTTT
CASSLGAGDEKLFF
>TRBV5-4|TRBD2|TRBJ2-5|NA
TGTGCCAGCAGCTTGGAAGCTAGCGGGGGGGAAGAGACCCAGTACTTC
CASSLEASGGEETQYF
>TRBV4-3|NA|TRBJ2-4|NA
TGCGCCAGCAGCCAAGCCTTGGCAGTAGCCAAAAACATTCAGTACTTC
CASSQALAVAKNIQYF
>TRBV28|NA|TRBJ1-5|NA
TGTGCCAGCAGTTACAGGGTCCGGAGGCCCCAGCATTTT
CASSYRVRRPQHF
>TRBV12-5|NA|TRBJ1-3|NA
TGTGCTAGTGGTTTGGGTGGTCCTGGGACCACCATATATTTT
CASGLGGPGTTIYF
>TRBV30|TRBD1|TRBJ1-5|NA
TGTGCCTGGAGTGCGGGACAGGGTTTTAATCAGCCCCAGCATTTT
CAWSAGQGFNQPQHF
>TRBV7-2|NA|TRBJ1-5|NA
TGTGCCAGCAGCTTAAAACCGTCGCGGGGGGGCTATAGCAATCAGCCCCAGCATTTT
CASSLKPSRGGYSNQPQHF
>TRBV24-1|NA|TRBJ2-2|NA
TGTGCCACCAGTGATTTCCAGGGGTCCGGGGAGCTGTTTTTT
CATSDFQGSGELFF
>TRBV4-1|NA|TRBJ1-1|NA
TGCGCCAGCAGCCACCCGGACAGCAGGGGTACTGAAGCTTTCTTT
CASSHPDSRGTEAFF
>TRBV30|NA|TRBJ2-1|NA
TGTGCCTGGAGCCCTCCCCTCTACAATGAGCAGTTCTTC
CAWSPPLYNEQFF
>TRBV30|NA|TRBJ1-2|NA
TGTGCCTGGAGTGCGTATGCAGAAGTTCTATTCTATGGCTACACCTTC
CAWSAYAEVLFYGYTF
>TRBV29-1|TRBD1|TRBJ1-1|NA
TGCAGCGTTCATGGACAGGGGAAGAACACTGAAGCTTTCTTT
CSVHGQGKNTEAFF
>TRBV4-1|NA|TRBJ2-1|NA
TGCGCCAGCAGCCAAGTCGGACAGAGCTCCTACAATGAGCAGTTCTTC
CASSQVGQSSYNEQFF
>TRBV15|NA|TRBJ2-4|NA
TGTGCCACCAGCAGAGATAGCCCTTCCAAAAACATTCAGTACTTC
CATSRDSPSKNIQYF
>TRBV6-5|NA|TRBJ1-6|NA
TGTGCCAGCAGGAAAGACACCAAGGTATCACCCCTCCACTTT
CASRKDTKVSPLHF
>TRBV15|NA|TRBJ2-1|NA
TGTGCCCCCCCATCAGGCGAGCAGTTCTTC
CAPPSGEQFF
>TRBV5-1|NA|TRBJ2-7|NA
TGCGCCAGCCGGTACACGGACTCCTACGAGCAGTACTTC
CASRYTDSYEQYF
>TRBV25-1|TRBD2|TRBJ2-1|NA
TGTGCCAGCAGTGAATCCGGGGGGGGAACCTACAATGAGCAGTTCTTC
CASSESGGGTYNEQFF
>TRBV3-1|NA|TRBJ1-2|NA
TGTGCCAGCAGCCACGGACGGATGAAGACCTATGGCTACACCTTC
CASSHGRMKTYGYTF
>TRBV12-3/TRBV12-4|TRBD1|TRBJ1-2|NA
TGTGCCAGCAGTCCCCTGGGGGGACAGGGAGGCTACACCTTC
CASSPLGGQGGYTF
>TRBV2|NA|TRBJ1-1|NA
TGTGCCAGCCTGCCGGGGTTGGGGACTGAAGCTTTCTTT
CASLPGLGTEAFF
>TRBV5-1|NA|TRBJ2-7|NA
TGCGCCAGCAGCTTGGAGGGCCGCTACGAGCAGTACTTC
CASSLEGRYEQYF
>TRBV7-2|NA|TRBJ2-1|NA
TGTGCCAGCAGCTTAGTGTGGGGGGACAATGAGCAGTTCTTC
CASSLVWGDNEQFF
>TRBV3-1|NA|TRBJ2-5|once
TGTGCCAGCAGGAGCGGACAAGCACAAGAGACCCAGTACTTC
CASRSGQAQETQYF
>TRBV20-1|TRBD2|TRBJ2-1|NA
TGCAGTGCTAGAGATAGTGTTCGCGGGGGATATAGGGGTGAGCAGTTCTTC
CSARDSVRGGYRGEQFF
>TRBV18|NA|TRBJ1-5|NA
TGTGCCAGCTCACCTCTCTATAGCAATCAGCCCCAGCATTTT
CASSPLYSNQPQHF
>TRBV20-1|NA|TRBJ2-7|NA
TGCAGTGCTAGAGAGGGCAGGGGATTCGCCTACGAGCAGTACTTC
CSAREGRGFAYEQYF
>TRBV27|NA|TRBJ2-5|NA
TGTGCCAGCAGTTTGGGACACCAAGAGACCCAGTACTTC
CASSLGHQETQYF
>TRBV18|TRBD2|TRBJ2-1|NA
TGTGCCAGCTCACCTGCGGCTAGCGGGAGCCATGAGCAGTTCTTC
CASSPAASGSHEQFF
>TRBV20-1|NA|TRBJ2-2|NA
TGCAGTGCCGAAAGGGACGGGGAGCTGTTTTTT
CSAERDGELFF
>TRBV20-1|NA|TRBJ1-2|NA
TGCAGTGCTAGAGATACGGGGAGTAACTATGGCTACACCTTC
CSARDTGSNYGYTF
>TRBV20-1|TRBD1|TRBJ1-5|NA
TGCAGTGCTAGGGGGACAGGCTATAGCAATCAGCCCCAGCATTTT
CSARGTGYSNQPQHF
>TRBV20-1|TRBD1|TRBJ2-5|NA
TGCAGTGCTAGGTGGCCAGGGGGCGCGGAGACCCAGTACTTC
CSARWPGGAETQYF
>TRBV5-1|TRBD2|TRBJ2-5|NA
TGCGCCAGCAGCGTAGGGACGGGAGGCGAGACCCAGTACTTC
CASSVGTGGETQYF
>TRBV15|NA|TRBJ2-6|NA
TGTGCCACCAGCCCCGGGCCTTCGGGGGCCAACGTCCTGACTTTC
CATSPGPSGANVLTF
>TRBV29-1|NA|TRBJ1-2|NA
TGCAGCGTTGAAGGGGGCAGGACTTATGGCTACACCTTC
CSVEGGRTYGYTF
>TRBV11-2|NA|TRBJ2-3|NA
TGTGCCAGCAGCTTAGGCGGGTGGGTAGGGGGCACAGATACGCAGTATTTT
CASSLGGWVGGTDTQYF
>TRBV12-3/TRBV12-4|TRBD2|TRBJ2-3|NA
TGTGCCAGCAGGCCCGCGGCTAGCGGTAACACAGATACGCAGTATTTT
CASRPAASGNTDTQYF
>TRBV5-1|NA|TRBJ2-4|NA
TGCGCCAGCAGCTTAGGGACACAAAACATTCAGTACTTC
CASSLGTQNIQYF
>TRBV27|TRBD1|TRBJ1-6|once
TGTGCCAGCAGCCGGGACAGCAAAACCCCATCCCTCCACTTT
CASSRDSKTPSLHF
>TRBV18|NA|TRBJ1-1|once
TGTGCCAGCTCACCAGTAACCGGGACTGAAGCTTTCTTT
CASSPVTGTEAFF
>TRBV4-2|NA|TRBJ1-2|NA
TGTGCCAGCAGCCAAGACGGTCAAGAGGATGGCTACACCTTC
CASSQDGQEDGYTF